This T cell receptor (beta chain) was sequenced in a study of beta chain features in type 1 diabetes. Background on the study: The patient and healthy donor groups were comparable for age, gender and cell yields. Study-level points and caveats: All four CD4+ subsets of Type 1 diabetes patients contained TCRB CDR3s that were moderately but significantly shorter. Researchers cautioned that cDNA sequencing could over-represent cells with high TCR expression.

As concerns this clone: Its specificity is unknown.

Since all of the isolated RNA was reverse transcribed, expressed TCRB transcripts were what got sequenced. Using immunoSEQ multiplex PCR, the repertoire was profiled, and TCRdb retains in-frame clones only, with some absent. Of tens of thousands of clones listed, over 50% are singletons. Germline loops: CDR1 SGHRS, CDR2 YFSETQ. This CDR3 region has 13 residues. The V gene lost 4 bases and the J gene lost 1 base, with 8 bases spanning the gap. The rearrangement uses TRBV5-1 and TRBJ1-1; TRBD1 might be the D (6 bases). The clonotype comes from a man aged 25-40 years with type 1 diabetes. Some clones in this sample may be carry-over from other donors' samples. What was sequenced was Tregs from blood. This CDR3 reads CASSRTANTEAFF. The CDR3 coding sequence is TGCGCCAGCAGCAGGACAGCGAACACTGAAGCTTTCTTT.